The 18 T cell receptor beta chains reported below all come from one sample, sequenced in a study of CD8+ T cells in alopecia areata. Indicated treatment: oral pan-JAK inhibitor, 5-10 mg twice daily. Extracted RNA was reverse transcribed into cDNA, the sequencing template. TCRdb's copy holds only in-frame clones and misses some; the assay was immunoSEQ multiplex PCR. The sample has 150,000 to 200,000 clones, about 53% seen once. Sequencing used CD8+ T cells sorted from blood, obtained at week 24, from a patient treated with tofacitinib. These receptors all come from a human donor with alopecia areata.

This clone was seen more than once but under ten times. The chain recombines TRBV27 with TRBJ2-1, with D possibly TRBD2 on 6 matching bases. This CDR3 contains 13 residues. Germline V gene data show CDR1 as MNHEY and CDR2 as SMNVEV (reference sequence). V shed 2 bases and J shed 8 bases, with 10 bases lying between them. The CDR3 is CASSLLGEDEQFF. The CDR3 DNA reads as TGTGCCAGCAGTTTACTGGGGGAGGATGAGCAGTTCTTC.

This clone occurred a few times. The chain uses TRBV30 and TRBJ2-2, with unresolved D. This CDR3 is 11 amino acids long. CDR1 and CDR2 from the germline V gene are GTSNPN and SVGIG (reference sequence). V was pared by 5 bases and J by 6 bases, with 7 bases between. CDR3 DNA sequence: TGTGCCTGGGACTTCGCCGGGGAGCTGTTTTTT. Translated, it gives CAWDFAGELFF.

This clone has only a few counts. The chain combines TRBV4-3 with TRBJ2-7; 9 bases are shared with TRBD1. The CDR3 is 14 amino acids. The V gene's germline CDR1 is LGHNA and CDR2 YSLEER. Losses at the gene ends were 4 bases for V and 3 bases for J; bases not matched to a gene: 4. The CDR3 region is CASSLGTGNYEQYF. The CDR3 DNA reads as TGCGCCAGCAGCCTAGGGACAGGGAACTACGAGCAGTACTTC.

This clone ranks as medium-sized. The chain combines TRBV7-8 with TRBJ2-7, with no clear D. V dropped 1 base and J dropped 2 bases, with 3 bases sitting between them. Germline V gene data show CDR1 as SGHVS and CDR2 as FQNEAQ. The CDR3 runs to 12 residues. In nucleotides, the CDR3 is TGTGCCAGCAGCTTAGGGGCCTACGAGCAGTACTTC. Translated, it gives CASSLGAYEQYF.

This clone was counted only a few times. The CDR3 DNA sequence: TGCAGCGTCCTTATTGCAGGGGCACAAGCTTTCTTT. Its protein is CSVLIAGAQAFF. The rearrangement joins TRBV29-1 to TRBJ1-1, with D possibly being TRBD1 (6 bases). The CDR3 consists of 12 residues. The V gene lost 6 bases and the J gene lost 9 bases, with 17 bases spanning the gap. Per the germline V gene, CDR1 is SQVTM and CDR2 is ANQGSEA.

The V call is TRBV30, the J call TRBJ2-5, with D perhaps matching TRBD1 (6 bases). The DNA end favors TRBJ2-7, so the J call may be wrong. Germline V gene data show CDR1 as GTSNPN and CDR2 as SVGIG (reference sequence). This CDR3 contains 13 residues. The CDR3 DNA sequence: TGTGCCTGGAGTGTAATTGACAGGTTCGAGCAGTACTTC. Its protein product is CAWSVIDRFEQYF.

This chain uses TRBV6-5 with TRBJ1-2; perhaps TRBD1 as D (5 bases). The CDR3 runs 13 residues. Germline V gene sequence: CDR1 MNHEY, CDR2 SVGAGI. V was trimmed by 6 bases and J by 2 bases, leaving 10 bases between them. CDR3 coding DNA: TGTGCCAGCAGCGTTTCAGGGAACTATGGCTACACCTTC. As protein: CASSVSGNYGYTF.

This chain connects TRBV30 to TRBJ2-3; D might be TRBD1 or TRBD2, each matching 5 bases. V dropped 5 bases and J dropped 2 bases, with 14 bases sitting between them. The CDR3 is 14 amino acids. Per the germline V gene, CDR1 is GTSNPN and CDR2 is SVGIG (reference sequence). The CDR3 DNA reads TGTGCCTGGGGCACGGGGACGACCACAGATACGCAGTATTTT. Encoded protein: CAWGTGTTTDTQYF.

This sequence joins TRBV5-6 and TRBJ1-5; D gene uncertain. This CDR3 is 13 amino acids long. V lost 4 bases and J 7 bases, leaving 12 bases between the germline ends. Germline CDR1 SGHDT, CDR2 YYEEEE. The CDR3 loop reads CASSQAGGQPQHF. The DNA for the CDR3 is TGTGCCAGCAGCCAAGCGGGTGGGCAGCCCCAGCATTTT.

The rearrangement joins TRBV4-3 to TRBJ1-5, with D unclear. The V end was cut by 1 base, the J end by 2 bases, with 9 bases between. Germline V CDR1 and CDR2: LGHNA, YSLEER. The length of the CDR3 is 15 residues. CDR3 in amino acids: CASSQGIDGNQPQHF. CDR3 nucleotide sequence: TGCGCCAGCAGCCAAGGAATCGACGGCAATCAGCCCCAGCATTTT.

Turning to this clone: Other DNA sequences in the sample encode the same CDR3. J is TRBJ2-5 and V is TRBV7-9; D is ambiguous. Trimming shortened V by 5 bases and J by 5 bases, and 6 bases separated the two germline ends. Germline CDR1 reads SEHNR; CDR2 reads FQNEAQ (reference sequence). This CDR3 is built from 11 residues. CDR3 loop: CASSPRETQYF. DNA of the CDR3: TGTGCCAGCAGCCCTCGGGAGACCCAGTACTTC.

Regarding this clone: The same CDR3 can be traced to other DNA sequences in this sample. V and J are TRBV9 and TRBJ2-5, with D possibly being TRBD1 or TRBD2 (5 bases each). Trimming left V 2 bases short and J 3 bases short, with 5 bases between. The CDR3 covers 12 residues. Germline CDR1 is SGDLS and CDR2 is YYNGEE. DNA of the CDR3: TGTGCCAGCAGCGTGGGGGAAGAGACCCAGTACTTC. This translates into CASSVGEETQYF.

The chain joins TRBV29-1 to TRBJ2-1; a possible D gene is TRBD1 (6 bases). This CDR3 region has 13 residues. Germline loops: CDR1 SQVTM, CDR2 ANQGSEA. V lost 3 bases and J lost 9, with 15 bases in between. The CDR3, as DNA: TGCAGCGTTGACAGGGGAACTGTCAGTGAGCAGTTCTTC. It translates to CSVDRGTVSEQFF.

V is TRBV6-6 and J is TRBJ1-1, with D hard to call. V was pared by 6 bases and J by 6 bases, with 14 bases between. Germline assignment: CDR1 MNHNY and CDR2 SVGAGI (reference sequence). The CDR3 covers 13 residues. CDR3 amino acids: CASRGELGAEAFF. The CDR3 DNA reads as TGTGCCAGCAGAGGAGAACTCGGGGCTGAAGCTTTCTTT.

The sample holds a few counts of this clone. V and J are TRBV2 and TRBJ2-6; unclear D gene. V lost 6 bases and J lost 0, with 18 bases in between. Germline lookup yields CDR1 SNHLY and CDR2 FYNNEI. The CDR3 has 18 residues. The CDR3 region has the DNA TGTGCCAGCAGCATCACAGACATTCGCCTCTCTGGGGCCAACGTCCTGACTTTC. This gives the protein CASSITDIRLSGANVLTF.

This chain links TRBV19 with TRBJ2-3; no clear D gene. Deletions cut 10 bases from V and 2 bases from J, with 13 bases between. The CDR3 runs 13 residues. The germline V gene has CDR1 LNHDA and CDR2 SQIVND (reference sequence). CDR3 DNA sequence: TGTGCCACCTCGATGCTAAACACAGATACGCAGTATTTT. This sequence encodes CATSMLNTDTQYF. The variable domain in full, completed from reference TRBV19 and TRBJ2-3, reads DGGITQSPKYLFRKEGQNVTLSCEQNLNHDAMYWYRQDPGQGLRLIYYSQIVNDFQKGDIAEGYSVSREKKESFPLTVTSAQKNPTAFYLCATSMLNTDTQYFGPGTRLTVL.

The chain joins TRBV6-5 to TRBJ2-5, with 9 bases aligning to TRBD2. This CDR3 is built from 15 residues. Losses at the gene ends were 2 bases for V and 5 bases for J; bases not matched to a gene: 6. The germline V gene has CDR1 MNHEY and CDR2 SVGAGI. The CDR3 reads CASSYVAGGQETQYF. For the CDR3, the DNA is TGTGCCAGCAGTTACGTGGCGGGGGGGCAGGAGACCCAGTACTTC.

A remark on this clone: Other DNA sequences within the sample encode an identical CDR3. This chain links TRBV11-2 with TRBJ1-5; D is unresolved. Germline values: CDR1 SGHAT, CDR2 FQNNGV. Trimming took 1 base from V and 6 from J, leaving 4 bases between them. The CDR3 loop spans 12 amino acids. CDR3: CASSLGGQPQHF. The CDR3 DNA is TGTGCCAGCAGCTTAGGCGGTCAGCCCCAGCATTTT.